The 8 T cell receptor beta chains below come from one sample, sequenced in a study of blood T cell repertoires in COVID-19. Using immunoSEQ multiplex PCR, the repertoire was profiled, and TCRdb retains in-frame clones only, with some absent. The data show 450,000 or so clones, roughly 90% seen once. The specimen sequenced was peripheral blood. The receptors originated from a man younger than 35 with COVID-19, enrolled during active disease.

This CDR3 is CASSPPPGSLYF. The CDR3 coding sequence is TGTGCCAGCAGCCCGCCTCCAGGTTCTTTGTACTTC. The V call is TRBV3-1 (or the pseudogene TRBV3-2), the J call TRBJ2-7; the D is unclear. The CDR3 loop spans 12 amino acids. Trimming left V 4 bases short and J 12 bases short, with 16 bases between. Germline assignment: CDR1 LGHDT and CDR2 YNNKEL (reference sequence).

The V gene is TRBV7-9, the J gene TRBJ1-5; TRBD1 agrees at 10 bases. The CDR3 has 13 amino acids. Trimming at V came to 11 bases and at J to 1 base, leaving 2 bases not matched to a gene. Germline V lookup: CDR1 SEHNR, CDR2 FQNEAQ (reference sequence). CDR3 protein: CAGQGGSNQPQHF. CDR3 nucleotide sequence: TGTGCCGGACAGGGGGGAAGCAATCAGCCCCAGCATTTT.

This chain links TRBV6-5 with TRBJ1-2, with D possibly TRBD1 on 5 matching bases. The CDR3 contains 14 residues. Germline CDR1 reads MNHEY; CDR2 reads SVGAGI. V was clipped by 7 bases and J by 8 bases, with 20 bases between them. The CDR3 DNA follows: TGTGCCAGCACCTACGGGCTCGGGGGGTCCGGCTACACCTTC. Translating gives CASTYGLGGSGYTF.

The chain links TRBV18 to TRBJ1-3; D gene uncertain. The CDR3 consists of 17 residues. Germline assignment: CDR1 KGHSH and CDR2 LQKENI. The V and J ends lost 3 bases and 0 bases respectively, with 15 bases between them. CDR3 sequence: CASSPTPLKSSGNTIYF. Written as DNA, the CDR3 is TGTGCCAGCTCACCCACCCCCTTGAAGAGCTCTGGAAACACCATATATTTT.

CDR3 coding DNA: TGTGCCAGCAGCTTAGCTGGGGGCCACAATCAGCCCCAGCATTTT. This translates into CASSLAGGHNQPQHF. The V gene is TRBV11-2, the J gene TRBJ1-5, with D perhaps matching TRBD1 (6 bases). V was clipped by 1 base and J by 3 bases, with 10 bases between them. This CDR3 is built from 15 residues. CDR1 is SGHAT, CDR2 FQNNGV, per germline.

This sequence joins TRBV6-5 and TRBJ1-4; D unresolved. This CDR3 comprises 15 residues. Trimming took 8 bases from V and 0 from J, leaving 13 bases between them. Germline CDR1 MNHEY, CDR2 SVGAGI. The CDR3 region is CASGPLTTTNEKLFF. The CDR3 DNA follows: TGTGCCAGCGGCCCCCTCACCACAACTAATGAAAAACTGTTTTTT.

The J gene is TRBJ2-4, the V gene TRBV4-1; 7 bases map to TRBD1. V dropped 3 bases and J dropped 7; count of bases not matched to a gene: 6. The CDR3 runs 14 residues. Germline V gene data show CDR1 as MGHRA and CDR2 as YSYEKL. CDR3 amino acids: CASSQPTGRNIQYF. CDR3 nucleotide sequence: TGCGCCAGCAGCCAGCCGACAGGGCGGAACATTCAGTACTTC.

CDR3: CAISESGSPAAGYTF. CDR3 bases: TGTGCCATCAGTGAGTCTGGGTCCCCGGCGGCTGGCTACACCTTC. The genes are TRBV10-3 and TRBJ1-2; D not resolved. Germline CDR1 is ENHRY and CDR2 is SYGVKD. The CDR3 length is 15 residues. V was shortened by 0 bases and J by 7 bases, with 15 bases between the two germline ends.